This T cell receptor beta chain came from a study of blood T cell repertoires in COVID-19. Background on the study: Whether acute or convalescent, the COVID-19 samples came from the United States, Italy and Spain. The cDNA or gDNA used as material had been derived from T cells, B-cell-depleted T cells, or PBMCs.

CDR1 and CDR2 (germline): SGHDN, FVKESK. CDR3 length: 15 amino acids. V shed 1 base and J 10 bases; nucleotides not matched to a gene: 4. TCRdb keeps only in-frame clones here, not all; method: immunoSEQ multiplex PCR. The data hold under 150,000 clones, with roughly 85% observed a single time. Specimen: peripheral blood. This chain uses TRBV14 with TRBJ1-6, with TRBD1 matching 10 bases. The sequence was obtained from a man aged 30-40 years with acute or convalescent COVID-19. Here the CDR3 reads CASSQVGTGVSPLHF. The CDR3 DNA sequence: TGTGCCAGCAGCCAAGTCGGGACAGGGGTGTCACCCCTCCACTTT. The full variable domain, completed using reference TRBV14 and TRBJ1-6, is EAGVTQFPSHSVIEKGQTVTLRCDPISGHDNLYWYRRVMGKEIKFLLHFVKESKQDESGMPNNRFLAERTGGTYSTLKVQPAELEDSGVYFCASSQVGTGVSPLHFGNGTRLTVT.